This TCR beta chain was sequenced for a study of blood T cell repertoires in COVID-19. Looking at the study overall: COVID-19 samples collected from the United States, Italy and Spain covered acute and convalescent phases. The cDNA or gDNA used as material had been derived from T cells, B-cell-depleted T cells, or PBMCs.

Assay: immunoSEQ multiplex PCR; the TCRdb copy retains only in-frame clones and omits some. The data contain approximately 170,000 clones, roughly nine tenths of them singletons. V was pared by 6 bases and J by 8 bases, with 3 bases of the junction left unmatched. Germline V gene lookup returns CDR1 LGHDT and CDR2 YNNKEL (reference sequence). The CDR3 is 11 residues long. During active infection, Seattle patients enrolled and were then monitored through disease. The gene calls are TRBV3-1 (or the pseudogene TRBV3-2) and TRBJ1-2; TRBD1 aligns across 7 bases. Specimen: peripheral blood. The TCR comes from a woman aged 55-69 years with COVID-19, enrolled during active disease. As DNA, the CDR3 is TGTGCCAGCAGACAGGGGAGGGGCTACACCTTC. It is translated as CASRQGRGYTF.